Included here is one T cell receptor beta chain sequence, with context. This entry comes from a study of T cells expressing NK-cell markers. CDR3 size: 12 residues. From germline, CDR1 is SEHNR and CDR2 FQNEAQ (reference sequence). Using the 5' RACE reads, TCRdb records one entry per CDR3 protein without DNA. The listing contains a few hundred thousand distinct CDR3 sequences. This sequence was found in a man aged 18 to 69 in good health. Material for sequencing was blood T cells: a sorted CD56 or NKG2C T cell subset, CD4+ or CD8+ T cells, or bulk PBMC T cells (not recorded which). J is TRBJ2-1 and V is TRBV7-9; with no DNA, the TCRdb D assignment of TRBD1 cannot be verified. CDR3 amino acids: CASSQGQGRKFF. The full variable domain, its missing parts supplied by reference TRBV7-9 and TRBJ2-1, is DTGVSQNPRHKITKRGQNVTFRCDPISEHNRLYWYRQTLGQGPEFLTYFQNEAQLEKSRLLSDRFSAERPKGSFSTLEIQRTEQGDSAMYLCASSQGQGRKFFGPGTRLTVL.